This paragraph covers one T cell receptor (beta chain) sequence. A single count supports this clone. What antigen it recognizes has not been identified. No base quality values were provided; no much bigger clone lies one nucleotide off. Genomic DNA was extracted from sorted cells for sequencing of the TCRbeta CDR3 region. TCRbeta CDR3 regions were sequenced using the immunoSEQ Assay. The immuneACCESS repertoire file appears here via TCRdb, limited to in-frame rearrangements. These files lack a portion of the clones; in checked studies, under half of the deficit traces to unresolved V genes, and the cause of the others is not known. The sample table lists about 20,000 clones, around 80% of them with a count of one. The ten largest clones take up just under 30% of the sample. CDR1 MNHEY and CDR2 SVGAGI are derived from the germline V gene. V and J lose 2 bases and 7 bases, and a span of 3 bases separates them. The CDR3 goes from the cysteine to the phenylalanine over 11 residues. Only the CDR3 portion is preserved as DNA: 33 bases, with reading frame beginning at the first base.

These data are taken from a study of OX40 agonist ivuxolimab in advanced cancers. Turning to the overall study: The costimulatory receptor OX40 (CD134) was targeted by ivuxolimab, a fully human IgG2 agonistic monoclonal antibody. Intravenous ivuxolimab was administered to patients every 2 weeks at six dose levels: 0.01, 0.1, 0.3, 1.5, 3 and 10 mg/kg. Of the roughly 53 patients in dose escalation, 19 had hepatocellular carcinoma, some 15 had melanoma, 9 had renal cell carcinoma and 9 had head and neck cancer. In the dose-escalation cohort, 65% to 85% of patients were male, and the mean age was 60 years with a range of roughly 20 to 79. Prior anti-PD-1, anti-PD-L1 or anti-CTLA-4 therapy was permitted, and checkpoint inhibitors had been received by about 37% of dose-escalation patients. Partial responses were achieved by three dose-escalation patients, of whom one had hepatocellular carcinoma and two had cutaneous melanoma. The purpose of peripheral TCRbeta sequencing was to test whether ivuxolimab changed TCR sequence diversity and led to clonal T-cell expansion. The monotherapy dose-escalation portion (N ≈ 57 patients) of the phase I ivuxolimab trial is reported in the paper.

The trial excluded patients who had a history of autoimmune disease or who were on systemic immunosuppression. Peripheral blood for TCR sequencing was collected from all dose cohorts at baseline, on cycle 4 day 1, and on cycle 7 day 1. The samples were drawn from a first-in-human, open-label, multicenter phase I dose-escalation trial of ivuxolimab. The trial enrolled adults with locally advanced or metastatic head and neck squamous cell, hepatocellular, melanoma or renal cell carcinoma. Before TCR sequencing, CD4+ T cells and CD8+ T cells were sorted from peripheral blood as separate populations. The full study reports these points: On average, CD8+ T cells showed more expanded clones than CD4+ T cells after ivuxolimab. Low levels of normalized T-cell clonal expansion were also seen in some nonresponding patients. In partial responders in the 0.1-3.0 mg/kg groups, normalized peripheral clonal expansion was found to be among the lowest, especially among CD8+ T cells. At doses of 0.1 to 3.0 mg/kg, clonal expansion of both CD4+ and CD8+ blood T cells was observed from baseline to week 6. Which antigens the clonally expanded peripheral T cells were specific for was not determined.

The rearrangement joined TRBV6-5 to TRBJ2-1, with the D gene not confidently named. This sequence was found in an adult with an advanced solid tumor such as melanoma, head and neck, liver or kidney cancer. This material consisted of CD4+ or CD8+ T cells sorted from blood, taken in a trial of the OX40 agonist ivuxolimab. The base sequence is TGTGCCAGCAGTTACATTAATGAGCAGTTCTTC. This is translated as CASSYINEQFF.